Shown below are 18 T cell receptor beta chains from a single sample sequenced in a study of cytomegalovirus exposure and HLA in healthy donors. The PCR had 60 Vbeta and 13 Jbeta primers. Repertoires were generated with immunoSEQ multiplex PCR, while TCRdb's copy carries only in-frame clones and drops some. The data show 75,000 to 95,000 clones, roughly 73% seen once. Sequences were obtained from PBMCs. These receptors were obtained from a male donor in good health and CMV-seropositive.

This clone appeared a few times. The J gene is TRBJ1-2, the V gene TRBV4-1; 12 nucleotides agree with TRBD1. This CDR3 contains 16 residues. The V and J ends lost 2 bases and 5 bases, in that order; junction bases with no gene match: 6. Germline CDR1 and CDR2: MGHRA and YSYEKL. The CDR3 DNA reads TGCGCCAGCAGCCAACGCGGGACAGGGGGCCGGTATGGCTACACCTTC. Translating it yields CASSQRGTGGRYGYTF.

This chain uses TRBV18 with TRBJ2-1; 10 nucleotides agree with TRBD2. CDR3 size: 16 residues. The germline V gene encodes CDR1 KGHSH and CDR2 LQKENI. V shed 4 bases and J 2 bases; nucleotides not matched to a gene: 5. The CDR3 DNA follows: TGTGCCAGCTCACACAGCGGGGGGGCGGCCTACAATGAGCAGTTCTTC. It is translated as CASSHSGGAAYNEQFF.

CDR3: CASSLPTGVGSPLHF. In DNA, the CDR3 is TGTGCCAGCAGCTTGCCTACGGGTGTCGGTTCACCCCTCCACTTT. The chain combines TRBV5-8 with TRBJ1-6; unclear D gene. The CDR3 has 15 amino acids. Trimming took 1 base from V and 9 from J, leaving 14 bases between them. Germline assignment: CDR1 SGHTS and CDR2 YDEGEE.

The rearrangement uses TRBV9 and TRBJ2-1; D is possibly TRBD2 (6 bases). Trimming shortened V by 4 bases and J by 9 bases, and 26 bases separated the two germline ends. Germline V gives CDR1 SGDLS, CDR2 YYNGEE. This CDR3 has 17 amino acids. CDR3: CASSSRSGVGGSGEQFF. The CDR3 DNA follows: TGTGCCAGCAGCTCCAGATCGGGAGTGGGAGGTTCTGGTGAGCAGTTCTTC.

The chain employs TRBV28 and TRBJ1-1; 7 nucleotides align to TRBD1. This CDR3 spans 12 amino acids. Per germline, CDR1 MDHEN and CDR2 SYDVKM. Unmatched junction bases numbered 4, after V lost 5 bases and J lost 7 bases. CDR3 DNA sequence: TGTGCCAGCAGTACCGGGACAGTTGAAGCTTTCTTT. It yields the protein CASSTGTVEAFF.

This rearrangement joins TRBV7-9 to TRBJ2-5, with TRBD1 matching 7 bases. The last part of the DNA fits TRBJ2-7 better; the J call may be wrong. The CDR3 length is 16 residues. Germline loops: CDR1 SEHNR, CDR2 FQNEAQ (reference sequence). The DNA of the CDR3 is TGTGCCAGCAGCTACCACTCGGCAGGGGGTGACTACGAGCAGTACTTC. Protein product: CASSYHSAGGDYEQYF.

V gene TRBV5-1 combines with J gene TRBJ1-2; D gene ambiguous. In germline, CDR1 is SGHRS, CDR2 YFSETQ. The V end lost 4 bases, the J end lost 6 bases, and 16 bases lay between the germline ends. This CDR3 contains 14 residues. CDR3 sequence (DNA): TGCGCCAGCAGCCCCGGTAGGGAGGGCAATGGCTACACCTTC. The encoded protein is CASSPGREGNGYTF.

The sample holds a few counts of this clone. The rearrangement uses TRBV5-1 and TRBJ1-3; the D is unclear. Per the germline V gene, CDR1 is SGHRS and CDR2 is YFSETQ. With 4 bases removed from V and 4 bases from J, the gap between germline ends came to 12 bases. The CDR3 spans 14 residues. Written as DNA, the CDR3 is TGCGCCAGCAGCACCGGGAGCCAGGGAAACACCATATATTTT. Translating it yields CASSTGSQGNTIYF.

The genes are TRBV4-1 and TRBJ2-3; no clear D gene. V gave up 4 bases and J gave up 5 bases, with 4 bases separating them. From germline, CDR1 is MGHRA and CDR2 YSYEKL. The CDR3 consists of 11 residues. Here the CDR3 reads CASSPGDTQYF. CDR3 nucleotides: TGCGCCAGCAGCCCGGGAGATACGCAGTATTTT.

The CDR3 spells CASRTSGTDTQYF. DNA of the CDR3: TGTGCCAGTAGGACTAGCGGCACAGATACGCAGTATTTT. The genes are TRBV19 and TRBJ2-3, with 8 bases fitting TRBD2. Losses at the gene ends were 6 bases for V and 1 base for J; bases not matched to a gene: 0. Germline values: CDR1 LNHDA, CDR2 SQIVND (reference sequence). The CDR3 has 13 amino acids.

The rearrangement uses TRBV7-2 and TRBJ1-2, with 7 bases identical to TRBD1. In germline, CDR1 is SGHTA, CDR2 FQGNSA. Losses at the gene ends were 5 bases for V and 4 bases for J; bases not matched to a gene: 7. CDR3 length: 14 amino acids. The CDR3 sequence: CASSITGAAYGYTF. The CDR3 bases are TGTGCCAGCAGCATTACAGGGGCTGCCTATGGCTACACCTTC.

The chain links TRBV18 to TRBJ1-2; TRBD1 might be the D (5 bases). The V end was cut by 2 bases, the J end by 0 bases, with 16 bases between. This CDR3 has 17 residues. Germline CDR1 KGHSH, CDR2 LQKENI. The CDR3 region has the DNA TGTGCCAGCTCACCAAAACTAAACCGGGACTCTAACTATGGCTACACCTTC. Translated, it gives CASSPKLNRDSNYGYTF.

V usage is TRBV7-2 and J usage is TRBJ1-1; 8 bases line up with TRBD1. There are 17 residues in the CDR3. Per the germline V gene, CDR1 is SGHTA and CDR2 is FQGNSA. The J segment lost 2 bases and the V segment lost 0 bases, leaving 8 bases of the junction unmatched. CDR3 sequence (DNA): TGTGCCAGCAGCTTAGCCGTGGCCAGGGGGCTAAACACTGAAGCTTTCTTT. Translated, it gives CASSLAVARGLNTEAFF. The whole variable domain, remainder taken from reference TRBV7-2 and TRBJ1-1, is GAGVSQSPSNKVTEKGKDVELRCDPISGHTALYWYRQSLGQGLEFLIYFQGNSAPDKSGLPSDRFSAERTGGSVSTLTIQRTQQEDSAVYLCASSLAVARGLNTEAFFGQGTRLTVV.

This chain links TRBV11-2 with TRBJ2-7, with D tentatively TRBD2 (5 bases). The V gene lost 0 bases and the J gene lost 7 bases, with 7 bases spanning the gap. There are 12 residues in the CDR3. Germline V CDR1 and CDR2: SGHAT, FQNNGV. CDR3 sequence: CASSLDRGEQYF. The CDR3 nucleotides read TGTGCCAGCAGCTTAGATCGCGGGGAGCAGTACTTC. The full variable domain, completed using reference TRBV11-2 and TRBJ2-7, is EAGVAQSPRYKIIEKRQSVAFWCNPISGHATLYWYQQILGQGPKLLIQFQNNGVVDDSQLPKDRFSAERLKGVDSTLKIQPAKLEDSAVYLCASSLDRGEQYFGPGTRLTVT.

The CDR3 DNA reads as TGCGCCAGCAGCTTGGTGACAGGGCGCGAGCAGTACTTC. It encodes CASSLVTGREQYF. J is TRBJ2-7 and V is TRBV5-1, with TRBD1 identical over 7 bases. The germline V gene encodes CDR1 SGHRS and CDR2 YFSETQ. CDR3 length equals 13 residues. Germline trimming cut 0 bases from V and 6 bases from J; bases unmatched to any gene: 3.

This chain links TRBV2 with TRBJ1-5; D uncertain. With 3 bases removed from V and 0 bases from J, the gap between germline ends came to 15 bases. The germline gives CDR1 SNHLY, CDR2 FYNNEI. The CDR3 is 17 residues long. In DNA form, the CDR3 reads TGTGCCAGCAGTGACTATTTGGTCCGGGGTAGCAATCAGCCCCAGCATTTT. It translates to CASSDYLVRGSNQPQHF.

The chain employs TRBV19 and TRBJ1-1, with 10 bases matching TRBD1. There are 13 residues in the CDR3. V shed 4 bases and J 6 bases; nucleotides not matched to a gene: 2. From germline, CDR1 is LNHDA and CDR2 SQIVND (reference sequence). The CDR3 protein is CASSRDRGAEAFF. CDR3 DNA sequence: TGTGCCAGTAGTAGGGACAGGGGCGCTGAAGCTTTCTTT.

The chain joins TRBV7-2 to TRBJ1-1; 9 bases line up with TRBD1. The V segment lost 6 bases and the J segment 5 bases; nucleotides outside the gene matches: 7. Germline values: CDR1 SGHTA, CDR2 FQGNSA. The CDR3 is 14 residues long. CDR3 DNA: TGTGCCAGCAGTCTACAGGGGGCAGGGACTGAAGCTTTCTTT. This codes for CASSLQGAGTEAFF.